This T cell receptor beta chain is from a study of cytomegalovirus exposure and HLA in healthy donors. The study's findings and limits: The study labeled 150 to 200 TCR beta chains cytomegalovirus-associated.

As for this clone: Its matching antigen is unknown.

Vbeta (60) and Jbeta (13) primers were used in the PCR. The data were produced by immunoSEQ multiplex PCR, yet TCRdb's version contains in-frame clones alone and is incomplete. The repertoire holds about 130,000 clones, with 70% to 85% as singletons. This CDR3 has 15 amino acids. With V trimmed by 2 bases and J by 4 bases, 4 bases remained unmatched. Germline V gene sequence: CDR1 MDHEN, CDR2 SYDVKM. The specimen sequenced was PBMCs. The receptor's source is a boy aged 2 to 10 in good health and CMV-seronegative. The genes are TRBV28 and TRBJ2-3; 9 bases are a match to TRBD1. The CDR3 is CASSLGGTGSDTQYF. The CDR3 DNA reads TGTGCCAGCAGTTTAGGAGGGACAGGGTCAGATACGCAGTATTTT.